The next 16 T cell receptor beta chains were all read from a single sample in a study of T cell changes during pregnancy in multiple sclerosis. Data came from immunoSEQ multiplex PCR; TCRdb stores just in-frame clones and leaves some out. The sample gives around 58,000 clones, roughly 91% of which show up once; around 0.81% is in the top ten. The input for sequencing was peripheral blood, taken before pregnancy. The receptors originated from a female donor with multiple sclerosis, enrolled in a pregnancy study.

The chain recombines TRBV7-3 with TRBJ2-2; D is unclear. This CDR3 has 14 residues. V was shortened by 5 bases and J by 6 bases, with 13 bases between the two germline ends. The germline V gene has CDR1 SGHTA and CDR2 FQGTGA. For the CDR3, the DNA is TGTGCCAGCAGCCTAAGGCAGTTGGCCGGGGAGCTGTTTTTT. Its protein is CASSLRQLAGELFF.

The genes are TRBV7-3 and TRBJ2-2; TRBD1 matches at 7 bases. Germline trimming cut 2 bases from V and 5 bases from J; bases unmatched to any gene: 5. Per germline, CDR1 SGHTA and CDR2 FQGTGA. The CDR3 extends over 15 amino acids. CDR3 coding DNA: TGTGCCAGCAGCTTAGTAAGGGGGCATACCGGGGAGCTGTTTTTT. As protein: CASSLVRGHTGELFF.

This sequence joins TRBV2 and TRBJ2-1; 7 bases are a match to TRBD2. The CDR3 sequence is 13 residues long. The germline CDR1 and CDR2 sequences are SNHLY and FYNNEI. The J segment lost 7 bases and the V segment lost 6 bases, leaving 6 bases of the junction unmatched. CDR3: CASSLGLTNEQFF. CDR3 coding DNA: TGTGCCAGCAGCCTGGGACTAACAAATGAGCAGTTCTTC.

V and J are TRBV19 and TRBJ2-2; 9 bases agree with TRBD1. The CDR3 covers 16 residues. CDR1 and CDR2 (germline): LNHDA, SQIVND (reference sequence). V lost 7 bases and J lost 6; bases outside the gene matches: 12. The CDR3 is CASNPSDRGGAGELFF. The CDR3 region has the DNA TGTGCCAGTAACCCCTCGGACAGGGGAGGGGCCGGGGAGCTGTTTTTT.

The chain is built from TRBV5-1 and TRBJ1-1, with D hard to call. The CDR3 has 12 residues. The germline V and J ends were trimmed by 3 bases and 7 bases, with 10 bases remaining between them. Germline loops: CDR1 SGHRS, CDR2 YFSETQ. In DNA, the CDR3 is TGCGCCAGCAGCTCACCAACGGGTGAAGCTTTCTTT. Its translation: CASSSPTGEAFF.

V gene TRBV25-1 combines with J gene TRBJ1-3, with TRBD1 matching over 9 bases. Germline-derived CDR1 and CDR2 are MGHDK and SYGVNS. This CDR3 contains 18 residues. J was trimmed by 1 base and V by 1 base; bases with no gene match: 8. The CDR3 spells CASSESPGQGYSGNTIYF. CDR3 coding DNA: TGTGCCAGCAGTGAATCCCCGGGACAGGGTTATTCTGGAAACACCATATATTTT.

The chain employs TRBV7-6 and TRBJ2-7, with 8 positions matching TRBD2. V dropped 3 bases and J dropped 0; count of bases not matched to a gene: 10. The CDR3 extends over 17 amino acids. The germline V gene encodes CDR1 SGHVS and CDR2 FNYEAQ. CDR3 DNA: TGTGCCAGCAGCTTCTCCGGCCGGGGGGGCCCCTCCTACGAGCAGTACTTC. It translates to CASSFSGRGGPSYEQYF. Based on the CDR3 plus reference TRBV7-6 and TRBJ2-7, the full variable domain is GAGVSQSPRYKVTKRGQDVALRCDPISGHVSLYWYRQALGQGPEFLTYFNYEAQQDKSGLPNDRFSAERPEGSISTLTIQRTEQRDSAMYRCASSFSGRGGPSYEQYFGPGTRLTVT.

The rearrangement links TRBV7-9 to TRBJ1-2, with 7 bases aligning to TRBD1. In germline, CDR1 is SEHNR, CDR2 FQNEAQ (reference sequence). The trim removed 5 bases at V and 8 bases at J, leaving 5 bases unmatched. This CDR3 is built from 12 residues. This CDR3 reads CASSPATGGYTF. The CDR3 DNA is TGTGCCAGCAGCCCCGCGACAGGGGGCTACACCTTC.

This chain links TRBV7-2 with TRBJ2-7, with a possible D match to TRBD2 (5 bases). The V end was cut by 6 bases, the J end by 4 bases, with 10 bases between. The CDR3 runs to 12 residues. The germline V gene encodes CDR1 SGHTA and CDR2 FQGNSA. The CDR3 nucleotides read TGTGCCAGCAGGAGACCGGGGTACGAGCAGTACTTC. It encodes CASRRPGYEQYF.

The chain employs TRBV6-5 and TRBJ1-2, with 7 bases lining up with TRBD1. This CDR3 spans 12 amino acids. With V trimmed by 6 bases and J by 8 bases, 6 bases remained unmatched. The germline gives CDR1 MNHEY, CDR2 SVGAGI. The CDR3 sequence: CASSYRGLGYTF. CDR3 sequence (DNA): TGTGCCAGCAGCTACAGGGGACTGGGCTACACCTTC.

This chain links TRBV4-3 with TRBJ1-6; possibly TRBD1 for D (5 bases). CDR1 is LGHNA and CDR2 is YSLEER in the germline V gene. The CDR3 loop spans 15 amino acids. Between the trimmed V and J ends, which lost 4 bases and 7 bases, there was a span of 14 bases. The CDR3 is CASSPGGGRNSPLHF. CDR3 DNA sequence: TGCGCCAGCAGCCCGGGGGGGGGTCGGAATTCACCCCTCCACTTT.

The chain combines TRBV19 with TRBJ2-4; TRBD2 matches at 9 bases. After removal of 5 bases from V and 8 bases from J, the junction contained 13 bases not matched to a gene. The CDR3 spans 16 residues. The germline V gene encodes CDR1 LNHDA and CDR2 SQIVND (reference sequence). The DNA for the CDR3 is TGTGCCAGTAGTTCCATTCCCGGACTAGCGTCCCACATTCAGTACTTC. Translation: CASSSIPGLASHIQYF.

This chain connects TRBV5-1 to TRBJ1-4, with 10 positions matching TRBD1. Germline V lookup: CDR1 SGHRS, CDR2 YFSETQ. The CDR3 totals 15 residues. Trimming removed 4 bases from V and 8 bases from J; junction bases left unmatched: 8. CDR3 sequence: CASSPAGTGVEKLFF. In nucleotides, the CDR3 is TGCGCCAGCAGCCCGGCCGGGACAGGGGTCGAAAAACTGTTTTTT.

The CDR3 region is CAWSRTSGGPGETQYF. Here the CDR3 DNA reads TGTGCCTGGAGCCGGACTAGCGGGGGCCCAGGGGAGACCCAGTACTTC. This chain links TRBV30 with TRBJ2-5; TRBD2 matches 13 bases. J gave up 5 bases and V 3 bases, and 9 bases lay outside the gene matches. Germline-derived CDR1 and CDR2 are GTSNPN and SVGIG (reference sequence). This CDR3 contains 16 residues.

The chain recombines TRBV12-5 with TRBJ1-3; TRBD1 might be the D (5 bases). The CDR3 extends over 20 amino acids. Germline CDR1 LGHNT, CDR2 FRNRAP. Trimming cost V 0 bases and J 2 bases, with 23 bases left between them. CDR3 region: CASGLVVRFDQGWTGNTIYF. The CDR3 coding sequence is TGTGCTAGTGGTTTGGTAGTTCGGTTTGATCAGGGTTGGACTGGAAACACCATATATTTT.

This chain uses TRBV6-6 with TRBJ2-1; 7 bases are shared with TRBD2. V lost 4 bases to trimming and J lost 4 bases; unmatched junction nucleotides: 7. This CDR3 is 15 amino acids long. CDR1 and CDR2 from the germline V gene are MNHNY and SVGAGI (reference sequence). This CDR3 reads CASSSPGLPYNEQFF. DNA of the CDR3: TGTGCCAGCAGTTCTCCGGGACTACCTTACAATGAGCAGTTCTTC.